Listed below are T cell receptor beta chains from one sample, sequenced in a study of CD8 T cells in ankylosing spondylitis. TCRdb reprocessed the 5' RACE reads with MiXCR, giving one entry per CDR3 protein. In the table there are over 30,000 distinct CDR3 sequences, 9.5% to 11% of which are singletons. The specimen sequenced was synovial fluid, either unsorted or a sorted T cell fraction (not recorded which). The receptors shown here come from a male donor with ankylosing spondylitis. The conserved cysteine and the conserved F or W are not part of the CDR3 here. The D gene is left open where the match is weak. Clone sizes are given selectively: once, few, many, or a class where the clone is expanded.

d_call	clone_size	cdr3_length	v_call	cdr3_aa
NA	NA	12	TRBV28	ASSLHSFNEKLF
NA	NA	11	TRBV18	ASSPSGAHEQY
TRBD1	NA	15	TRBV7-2	ASSFRQGALASDEQF
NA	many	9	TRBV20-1	SARGGYEQY
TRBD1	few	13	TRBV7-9	ASSPRLGGRNEQF
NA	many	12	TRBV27	ASSFQVNTGELF
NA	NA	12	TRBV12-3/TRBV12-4	ASIHGEDREKLF
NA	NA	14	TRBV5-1	ASSLAGLSSTYEQY
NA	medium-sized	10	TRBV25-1	ASSTIDNEQF
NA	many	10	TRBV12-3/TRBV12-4	ASSLSAYEQF
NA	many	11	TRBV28	ASSLLQSYEQY
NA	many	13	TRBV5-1	ASSGGTSSYNEQF
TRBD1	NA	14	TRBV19	ASSKTGGAVVDEQY
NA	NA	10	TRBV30	AWTTTYNEQF
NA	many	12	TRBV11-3	ASRLRRDTDTQY
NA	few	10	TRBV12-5	ASAWSKDTQY
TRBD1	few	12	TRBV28	ATLYQGANQPQH
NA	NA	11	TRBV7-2	ASSPLATDTQY
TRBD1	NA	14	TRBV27	ASSTLGQVDGTEAF
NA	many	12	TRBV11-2	ASRQTTAGNTIY
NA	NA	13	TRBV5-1	ASSPATGAPGELF
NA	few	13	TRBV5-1	ASSLSVAGLYEQY
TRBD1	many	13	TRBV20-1	SAREIRTGAGELF
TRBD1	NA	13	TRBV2	ASSEWTGVVDTQY
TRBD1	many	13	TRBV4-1	ASSQWPGQGSEAF
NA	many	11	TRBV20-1	SAEGLSTGELF
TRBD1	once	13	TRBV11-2	ASSSRDRGYNEQF
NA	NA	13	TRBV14	ASSPQGGLTDTQY
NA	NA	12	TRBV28	ASSFTDSGNTIY
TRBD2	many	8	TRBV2	ASRGLAGN
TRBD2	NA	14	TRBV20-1	SASPGLAGVGETQY
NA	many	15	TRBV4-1	ASSQEWPGLQTYEQY
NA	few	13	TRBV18	ASSPRGGVQETQY
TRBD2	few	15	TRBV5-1	ASSTGLADLSTDTQY
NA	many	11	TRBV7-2	ASSSRGPYEQY
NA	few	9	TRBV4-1	ASSRGKPLH
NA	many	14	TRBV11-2	ASSLISGSFYNEQF
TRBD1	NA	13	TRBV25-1	ASSARQGNQETQY
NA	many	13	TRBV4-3	ASSPHGPNTGELF
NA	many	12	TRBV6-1	ASSTGPLPYEQY
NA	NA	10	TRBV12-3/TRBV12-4	ASSFGGSPLH
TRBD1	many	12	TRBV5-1	ASSPGQPIYGYT
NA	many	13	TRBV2	ASSRRWQTTDTQY
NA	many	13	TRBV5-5	ASSYDQGSYNEQF
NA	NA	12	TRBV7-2	ASSLAGGWYEQY
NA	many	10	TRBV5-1	ASSLTPDTQY
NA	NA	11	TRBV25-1	ASSSRNTGELF
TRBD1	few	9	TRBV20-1	SPGTAYEQY
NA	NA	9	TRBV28	ASRQVPEQF
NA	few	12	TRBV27	ASSLFFHRAEQY
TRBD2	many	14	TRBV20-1	SLITGTSGPPYEQY
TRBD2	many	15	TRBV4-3	ASSQVLAGGKNNEQF
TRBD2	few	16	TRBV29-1	SVEGKLAGSSGANVLT
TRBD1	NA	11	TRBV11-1	ASLDRGKNEQF
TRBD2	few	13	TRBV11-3	ASSQTSGYQETQY
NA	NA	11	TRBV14	ASSHPNTGELF
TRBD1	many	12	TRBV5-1	ASSLRTGDYEQY